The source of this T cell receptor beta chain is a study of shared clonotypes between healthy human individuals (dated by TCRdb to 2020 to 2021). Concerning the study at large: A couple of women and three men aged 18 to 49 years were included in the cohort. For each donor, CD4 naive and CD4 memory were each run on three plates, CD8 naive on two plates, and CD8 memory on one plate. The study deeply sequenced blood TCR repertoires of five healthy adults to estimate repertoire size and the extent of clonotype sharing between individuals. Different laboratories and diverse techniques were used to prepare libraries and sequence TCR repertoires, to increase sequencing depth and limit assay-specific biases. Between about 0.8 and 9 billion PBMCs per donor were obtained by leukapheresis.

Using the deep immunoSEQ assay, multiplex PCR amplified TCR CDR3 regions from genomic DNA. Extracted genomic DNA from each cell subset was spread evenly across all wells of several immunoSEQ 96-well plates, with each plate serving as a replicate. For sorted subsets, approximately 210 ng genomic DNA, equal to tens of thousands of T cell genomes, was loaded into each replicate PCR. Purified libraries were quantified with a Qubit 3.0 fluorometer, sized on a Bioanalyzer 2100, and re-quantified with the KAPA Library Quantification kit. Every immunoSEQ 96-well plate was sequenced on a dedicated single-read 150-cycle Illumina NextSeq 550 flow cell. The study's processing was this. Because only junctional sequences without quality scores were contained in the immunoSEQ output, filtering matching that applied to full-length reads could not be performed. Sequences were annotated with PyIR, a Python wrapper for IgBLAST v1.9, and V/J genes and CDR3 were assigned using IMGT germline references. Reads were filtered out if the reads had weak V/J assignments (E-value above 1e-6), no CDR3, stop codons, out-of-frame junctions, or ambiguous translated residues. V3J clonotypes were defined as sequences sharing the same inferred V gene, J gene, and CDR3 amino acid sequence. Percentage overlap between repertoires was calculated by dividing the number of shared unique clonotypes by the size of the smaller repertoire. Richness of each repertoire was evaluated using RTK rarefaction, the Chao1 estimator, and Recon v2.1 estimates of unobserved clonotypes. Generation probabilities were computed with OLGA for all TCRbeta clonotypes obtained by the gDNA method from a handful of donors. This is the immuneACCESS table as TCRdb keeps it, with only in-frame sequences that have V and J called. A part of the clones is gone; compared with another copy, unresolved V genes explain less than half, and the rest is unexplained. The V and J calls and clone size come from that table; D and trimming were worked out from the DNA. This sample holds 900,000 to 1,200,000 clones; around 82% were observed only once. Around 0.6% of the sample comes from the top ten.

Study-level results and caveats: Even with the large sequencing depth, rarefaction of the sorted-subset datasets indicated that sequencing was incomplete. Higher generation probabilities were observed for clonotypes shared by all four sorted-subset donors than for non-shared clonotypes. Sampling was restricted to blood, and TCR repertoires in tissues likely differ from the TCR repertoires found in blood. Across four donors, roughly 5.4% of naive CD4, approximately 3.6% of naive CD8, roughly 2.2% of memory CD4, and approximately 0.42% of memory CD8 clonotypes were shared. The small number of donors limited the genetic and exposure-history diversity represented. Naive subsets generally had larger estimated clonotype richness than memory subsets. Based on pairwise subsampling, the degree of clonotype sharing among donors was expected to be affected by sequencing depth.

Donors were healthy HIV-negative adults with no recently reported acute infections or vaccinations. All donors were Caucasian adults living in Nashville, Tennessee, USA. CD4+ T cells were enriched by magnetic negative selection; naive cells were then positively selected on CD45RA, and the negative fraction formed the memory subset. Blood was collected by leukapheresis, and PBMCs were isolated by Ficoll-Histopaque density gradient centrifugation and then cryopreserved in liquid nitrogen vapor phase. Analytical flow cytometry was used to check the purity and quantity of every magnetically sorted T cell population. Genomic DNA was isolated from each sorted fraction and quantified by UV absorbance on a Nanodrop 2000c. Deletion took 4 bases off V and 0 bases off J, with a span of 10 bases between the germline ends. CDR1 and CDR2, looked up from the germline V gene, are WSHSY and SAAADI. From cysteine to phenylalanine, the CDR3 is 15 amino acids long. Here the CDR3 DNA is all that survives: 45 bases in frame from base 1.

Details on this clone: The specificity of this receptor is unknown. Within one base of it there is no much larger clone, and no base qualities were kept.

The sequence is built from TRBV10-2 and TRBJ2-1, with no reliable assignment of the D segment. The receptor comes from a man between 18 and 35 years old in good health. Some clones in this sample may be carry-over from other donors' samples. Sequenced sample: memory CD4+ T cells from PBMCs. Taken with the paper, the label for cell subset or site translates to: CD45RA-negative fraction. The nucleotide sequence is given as TGCGCCAGCAGTGTAGTCAGAACCTCCTACAATGAGCAGTTCTTC. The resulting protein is CASSVVRTSYNEQFF.